This TCR beta chain came from a study of blood T cell repertoires in COVID-19. Study-wide background: COVID-19 samples collected from the United States, Italy and Spain covered acute and convalescent phases.

Trimming took 6 bases from V and 5 from J, leaving 11 bases between them. The CDR3 spans 13 residues. Authors' data handling: How many nucleated cells were present was estimated from reference gene primer amplification. Clones were read by immunoSEQ multiplex PCR, and TCRdb kept only the in-frame ones, dropping some. The V and J calls and clone size come from that table; D and trimming were worked out from the DNA. In the table there are fewer than 150,000 clones, 85% to 90% of which are singletons. This clone was seen only once. Seattle enrolled patients during active infection and tracked them longitudinally.

The chain links TRBV6-7 to TRBJ2-1, with TRBD2 as a possible D gene (5 bases). TRBV6-7 is classed as an ORF, of uncertain function. The TCR originated in a woman aged 55-70 years with COVID-19, enrolled during active disease. Input material: peripheral blood. CDR3 coding DNA: TGTGCCAGCAGGCTGGACTTGAACAATGAGCAGTTCTTC. This sequence encodes CASRLDLNNEQFF.